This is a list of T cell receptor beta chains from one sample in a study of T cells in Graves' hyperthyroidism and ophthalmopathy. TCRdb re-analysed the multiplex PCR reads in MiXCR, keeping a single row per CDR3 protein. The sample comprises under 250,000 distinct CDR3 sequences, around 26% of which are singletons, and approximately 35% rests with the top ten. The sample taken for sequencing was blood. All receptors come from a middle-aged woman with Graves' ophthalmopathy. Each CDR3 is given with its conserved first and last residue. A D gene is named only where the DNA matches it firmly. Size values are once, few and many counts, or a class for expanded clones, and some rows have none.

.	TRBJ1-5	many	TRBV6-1	CASRHDQGQPQHF	TGTGCCAGCAGGCACGATCAAGGGCAGCCCCAGCATTTT
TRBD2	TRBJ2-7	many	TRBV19	CASSLQITGGYEQYF	TGTGCCAGTAGTCTCCAGATTACGGGGGGCTACGAGCAGTACTTC
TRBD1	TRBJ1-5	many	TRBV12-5	CASALTGGYNQPQHF	TGTGCTAGTGCCCTGACAGGGGGCTACAATCAGCCCCAGCATTTT
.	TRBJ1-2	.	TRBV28	CASSLSTLRDGYTF	TGTGCCAGCAGTTTATCGACCCTCAGGGACGGCTACACCTTC
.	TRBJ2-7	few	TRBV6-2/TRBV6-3	CASSGGQPYEQYF	TGTGCCAGCAGTGGGGGGCAGCCCTACGAGCAGTACTTC
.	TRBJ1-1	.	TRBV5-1	CASSPLSNTEAFF	TGCGCCAGCAGCCCCCTGAGCAACACTGAAGCTTTCTTT
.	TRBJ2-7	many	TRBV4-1	CASSHPARGGDEQYF	TGCGCCAGCAGCCACCCAGCCCGGGGAGGAGACGAGCAGTACTTC
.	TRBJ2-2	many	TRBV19	CASSIGAGSTGELFF	TGTGCCAGTAGTATCGGTGCGGGCTCTACCGGGGAGCTGTTTTTT
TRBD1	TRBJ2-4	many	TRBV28	CASSYPRTGGNIQYF	TGTGCCAGCAGTTACCCTCGGACAGGGGGAAACATTCAGTACTTC
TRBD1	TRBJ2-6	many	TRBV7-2	CASSEDRGHSGANVLTF	TGTGCCAGCAGCGAGGACAGGGGGCATAGTGGGGCCAACGTCCTGACTTTC
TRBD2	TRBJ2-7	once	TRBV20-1	CSAARTSQSYEQYF	TGCAGTGCCGCCCGGACTAGCCAGTCCTACGAGCAGTACTTC
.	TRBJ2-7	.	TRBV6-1	CASSEQAGQSYEQYF	TGTGCCAGCAGCGAACAGGCGGGGCAGTCCTACGAGCAGTACTTC
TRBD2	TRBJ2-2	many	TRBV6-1	CASSRTSANTGELFF	TGTGCCAGCAGCCGGACTAGCGCAAACACCGGGGAGCTGTTTTTT
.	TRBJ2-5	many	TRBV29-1	CSVADIETQYF	TGCAGCGTCGCAGACATAGAGACCCAGTACTTC
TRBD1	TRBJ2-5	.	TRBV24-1	CATRASRGRETQYF	TGTGCCACCAGAGCGTCGAGGGGGCGGGAGACCCAGTACTTC
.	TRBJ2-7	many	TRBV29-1	CSVAQGVKNEQYF	TGCAGCGTAGCCCAAGGGGTTAAGAACGAGCAGTACTTC
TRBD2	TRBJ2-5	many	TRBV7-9	CASSLGLAGGQETQYF	TGTGCCAGCAGCCTGGGACTAGCGGGAGGTCAAGAGACCCAGTACTTC
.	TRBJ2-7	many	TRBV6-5	CASSHKPTSYEQYF	TGTGCCAGCAGTCACAAACCAACCTCCTACGAGCAGTACTTC
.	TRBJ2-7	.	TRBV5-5	CASSLASQYSYEQYF	TGTGCCAGCAGCTTGGCCAGCCAGTACTCCTACGAGCAGTACTTC
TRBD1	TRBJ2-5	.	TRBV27	CASRPLSRTGRETQYF	TGTGCCAGCAGACCTCTGTCACGGACAGGGAGGGAGACCCAGTACTTC
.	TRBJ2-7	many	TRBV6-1	CASSELRVSGYEQYF	TGTGCCAGCAGTGAATTAAGGGTTTCGGGCTACGAGCAGTACTTC
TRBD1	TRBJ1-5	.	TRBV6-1	CASSVDRDNQPQHF	TGTGCCAGCAGTGTAGACAGGGACAATCAGCCCCAGCATTTT
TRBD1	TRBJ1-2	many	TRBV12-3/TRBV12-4	CASGLMTGAGYGYTF	TGTGCCAGCGGCTTGATGACAGGGGCGGGATATGGCTACACCTTC
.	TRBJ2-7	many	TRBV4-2	CASSQPGGEYEQYF	TGTGCCAGCAGCCAACCCGGGGGAGAATACGAGCAGTACTTC
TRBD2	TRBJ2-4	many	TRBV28	CASSFLGEGWGSGSGAKNIQYF	TGTGCCAGCAGCTTTTTGGGCGAAGGTTGGGGTAGCGGGAGCGGGGCCAAAAACATTCAGTACTTC
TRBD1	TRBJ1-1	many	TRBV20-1	CSVRGQGVTEAFF	TGCAGTGTTAGAGGACAGGGCGTCACTGAAGCTTTCTTT
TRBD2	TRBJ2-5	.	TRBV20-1	CSAIRGTSGRVKGETQYF	TGCAGTGCCATACGGGGGACTAGCGGGAGGGTGAAGGGAGAGACCCAGTACTTC
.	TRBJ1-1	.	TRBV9	CASSATGTQNTEAFF	TGTGCCAGCAGCGCTACCGGGACCCAGAACACTGAAGCTTTCTTT
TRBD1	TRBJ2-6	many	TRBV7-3	CASSPTGARSSGANVLTF	TGTGCCAGCAGTCCGACAGGGGCCCGAAGCTCTGGGGCCAACGTCCTGACTTTC
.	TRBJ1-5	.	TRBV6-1	CASSEDLAYQPQHF	TGTGCCAGCAGTGAAGACTTAGCTTATCAGCCCCAGCATTTT
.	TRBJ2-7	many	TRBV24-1	CATNPREVEQYF	TGTGCCACCAACCCCCGTGAGGTCGAGCAGTACTTC
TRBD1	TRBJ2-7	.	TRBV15	CATSPAGTGGKSYEQYF	TGTGCCACCAGCCCCGCCGGGACAGGGGGCAAGTCCTACGAGCAGTACTTC
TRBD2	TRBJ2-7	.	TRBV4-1	CASSQSGTSGGEQYF	TGCGCCAGCAGCCAATCCGGGACTAGCGGGGGCGAGCAGTACTTC
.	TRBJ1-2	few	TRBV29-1	CSVESPLQGRFGGYTF	TGCAGCGTTGAAAGCCCACTCCAGGGGAGGTTTGGTGGCTACACCTTC
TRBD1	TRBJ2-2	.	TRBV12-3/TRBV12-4	CASRPRGRTTGELFF	TGTGCCAGCAGACCAAGGGGGCGCACCACCGGGGAGCTGTTTTTT
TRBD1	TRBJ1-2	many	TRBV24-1	CATSDSRTGNSYGYTF	TGTGCCACCAGTGATTCCCGGACAGGGAACTCCTATGGCTACACCTTC
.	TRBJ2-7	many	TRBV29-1	CSVELWAHEQYF	TGCAGCGTTGAGTTGTGGGCCCACGAGCAGTACTTC
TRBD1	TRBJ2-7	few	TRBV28	CASSLGTGANEQYF	TGTGCCAGCAGCCTCGGGACAGGGGCCAACGAGCAGTACTTC
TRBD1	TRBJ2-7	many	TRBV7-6	CASSLARDRPDYEQYF	TGTGCCAGCAGCTTGGCCCGGGACAGGCCAGACTACGAGCAGTACTTC
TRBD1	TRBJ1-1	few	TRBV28	CASSSHRGPVNTEAFF	TGTGCCAGCAGTTCCCACAGGGGACCGGTGAACACTGAGGCTTTCTTT
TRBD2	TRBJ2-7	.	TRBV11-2	CASSLERGLAGSYEQYF	TGTGCCAGCAGCTTGGAAAGGGGACTAGCGGGCTCCTACGAGCAGTACTTC
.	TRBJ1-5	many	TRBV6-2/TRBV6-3	CASSYHGGISNQPQHF	TGTGCCAGCAGTTACCACGGGGGGATAAGCAATCAGCCCCAGCATTTT
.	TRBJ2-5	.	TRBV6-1	CASIGLQETQSF	TGTGCCAGCATAGGACTGCAAGAGACCCAGTCCTTC
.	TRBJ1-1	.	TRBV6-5	CASSYALKTEAFF	TGTGCCAGCAGTTATGCATTAAAAACTGAAGCTTTCTTT
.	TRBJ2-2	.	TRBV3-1	CASSQAGGNGELFF	TGTGCCAGCAGCCAAGCTGGAGGGAACGGGGAGCTGTTTTTT
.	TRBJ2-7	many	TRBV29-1	CSVARGGEQYF	TGCAGCGTTGCGCGTGGTGGCGAGCAGTACTTC
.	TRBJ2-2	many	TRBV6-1	CASTRTAGELFF	TGTGCCAGCACCAGGACAGCAGGGGAGCTGTTTTTT
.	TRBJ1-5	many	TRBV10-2	CASSRQENQPQHF	TGCGCCAGCAGTAGGCAGGAAAATCAGCCCCAGCATTTT
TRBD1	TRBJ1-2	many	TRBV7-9	CASSPGTGYGYTF	TGTGCCAGCAGCCCAGGGACAGGCTATGGCTACACCTTC
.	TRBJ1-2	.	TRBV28	CASRSPAEPYGYTF	TGTGCCAGCAGATCCCCGGCAGAACCCTATGGCTACACCTTC
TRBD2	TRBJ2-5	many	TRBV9	CASSQGGAMEETQYF	TGTGCCAGCAGCCAGGGAGGGGCGATGGAGGAGACCCAGTACTTC
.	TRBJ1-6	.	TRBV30	CAWRSRALRNSPLHF	TGTGCCTGGAGAAGTAGGGCCCTCCGCAATTCACCCCTCCACTTT
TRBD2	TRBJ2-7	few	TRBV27	CASSPTLLAGGRGQYF	TGTGCCAGCAGTCCCACCCTACTAGCGGGAGGGCGAGGGCAGTACTTC
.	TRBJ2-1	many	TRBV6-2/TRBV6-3	CASSYEGRRFF	TGTGCCAGCAGTTACGAGGGTAGACGGTTCTTC
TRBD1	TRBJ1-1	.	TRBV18	CASSRGGRTEAFF	TGTGCCAGCTCACGAGGGGGCCGGACTGAAGCTTTCTTT
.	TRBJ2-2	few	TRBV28	CASALVFGELFF	TGTGCCAGCGCTCTCGTCTTCGGGGAGCTGTTTTTT
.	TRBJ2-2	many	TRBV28	CASSLWTGSNTGELFF	TGTGCCAGCAGTTTATGGACCGGGAGCAACACCGGGGAGCTGTTTTTT
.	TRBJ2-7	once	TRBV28	CASGGKLVPPPYEQYF	TGTGCCAGCGGAGGCAAACTGGTTCCCCCCCCCTACGAGCAGTACTTC